This TCR beta chain was captured in a study of T cell repertoires in cytomegalovirus infection. Findings of the study overall: Individuals carrying CMV plus the relevant HLA were identified by cumulative frequency of public TCR beta families.

This clonotype has a count of ten or more. The antigen remains unidentified. Germline V gives CDR1 SGDLS, CDR2 YYNGEE. The CDR3 spans 13 residues. V was clipped by 4 bases and J by 9 bases; unmatched bases: 7. TCRdb redid the calling of the reads with MiXCR, one entry per CDR3 protein. The sample consists of 450,000 to 600,000 distinct CDR3 sequences, approximately 10% of them appearing once. Sequenced: PBMCs. V usage is TRBV9 and J usage is TRBJ2-4; TRBD1 aligns across 7 bases. The sequence derives from a human donor in good health (CMV status not recorded). Some clones in this sample may be carry-over from other donors' samples. This CDR3 reads CASSPDRDGIQYF. DNA for the CDR3: TGTGCCAGCAGCCCCGACAGGGACGGCATTCAGTACTTC.